These 29 T cell receptor beta chains were all obtained from the same sample, sequenced in a study of blood T cell repertoires in COVID-19. Clones were sequenced by immunoSEQ multiplex PCR, and TCRdb holds only the in-frame ones, with some missing. The sample records roughly 250,000 clones, around nine tenths being singletons. The sequenced sample consisted of peripheral blood. All receptors derive from a man aged 25-45 years with COVID-19, enrolled during active disease.

This clone has a single count. The chain recombines TRBV9 with TRBJ2-1, with D perhaps TRBD1 (5 bases). This CDR3 has 14 amino acids. Germline V gene data show CDR1 as SGDLS and CDR2 as YYNGEE. V was shortened by 0 bases and J by 5 bases, with 9 bases between the two germline ends. CDR3 amino acids: CASSVVAGNNEQFF. The DNA for the CDR3 is TGTGCCAGCAGCGTAGTGGCAGGGAACAATGAGCAGTTCTTC.

The chain joins TRBV11-2 to TRBJ2-3, with a possible D match to TRBD2 (6 bases). Germline values: CDR1 SGHAT, CDR2 FQNNGV. CDR3 length equals 13 residues. V lost 0 bases and J 8 bases, leaving 9 bases between the germline ends. The chain's CDR3 is CASSLDLGGTQYF. DNA for the CDR3: TGTGCCAGCAGCTTAGATCTGGGGGGTACGCAGTATTTT. The whole variable domain, remainder taken from reference TRBV11-2 and TRBJ2-3, is EAGVAQSPRYKIIEKRQSVAFWCNPISGHATLYWYQQILGQGPKLLIQFQNNGVVDDSQLPKDRFSAERLKGVDSTLKIQPAKLEDSAVYLCASSLDLGGTQYFGPGTRLTVL.

The gene calls are TRBV7-9 and TRBJ2-5; D possibly corresponds to TRBD1 (5 bases). Trimming shortened V by 1 base and J by 2 bases, and 11 bases separated the two germline ends. The CDR3 is made up of 15 amino acids. The germline CDR1 and CDR2 sequences are SEHNR and FQNEAQ (reference sequence). This CDR3 reads CASSLVAGPQETQYF. The CDR3 nucleotides read TGTGCCAGCAGCTTAGTGGCAGGGCCTCAAGAGACCCAGTACTTC.

The gene calls are TRBV6-1 and TRBJ1-5; a possible D gene is TRBD1 (5 bases). This CDR3 is 15 amino acids long. Germline values: CDR1 MNHNS, CDR2 SASEGT. Trimming left V 2 bases short and J 4 bases short, with 12 bases between. CDR3 DNA: TGTGCCAGCAGTGAATGGGGCAGCCCGAATCAGCCCCAGCATTTT. Protein: CASSEWGSPNQPQHF.

The chain uses TRBV18 and TRBJ1-3, with TRBD1 identical over 10 bases. Trimming cost V 2 bases and J 7 bases; bases outside gene matches: 8. The CDR3 has 16 residues. Germline CDR1 reads KGHSH; CDR2 reads LQKENI. CDR3 DNA: TGTGCCAGCTCACCATTGGAGGGACAGGGGCACAACACCATATATTTT. As protein: CASSPLEGQGHNTIYF.

The chain employs TRBV7-6 and TRBJ2-1; 15 bases match TRBD2. CDR1 is SGHVS, CDR2 FNYEAQ, per germline. J gave up 1 base and V 4 bases, and 8 bases lay outside the gene matches. There are 19 residues in the CDR3. The CDR3 sequence is CASSSVRTSGGESYNEQFF. The CDR3 region has the DNA TGTGCCAGCAGCTCCGTGCGGACTAGCGGGGGGGAGTCCTACAATGAGCAGTTCTTC. Filled out from reference TRBV7-6 and TRBJ2-1, the complete variable domain reads GAGVSQSPRYKVTKRGQDVALRCDPISGHVSLYWYRQALGQGPEFLTYFNYEAQQDKSGLPNDRFSAERPEGSISTLTIQRTEQRDSAMYRCASSSVRTSGGESYNEQFFGPGTRLTVL.

This sequence joins TRBV5-1 and TRBJ2-4; D remains unclear. The CDR3 totals 14 residues. Per germline, CDR1 SGHRS and CDR2 YFSETQ. V was shortened by 4 bases and J by 2 bases, with 10 bases between the two germline ends. CDR3 nucleotides: TGCGCCAGCAGCCGACTGGAGACCAAAAACATTCAGTACTTC. Its translation: CASSRLETKNIQYF.

The chain carries TRBV6-5 and TRBJ1-4; maybe TRBD1 (5 bases). Deletions cut 6 bases from V and 7 bases from J, with 15 bases between. This CDR3 is 14 amino acids long. Germline lookup yields CDR1 MNHEY and CDR2 SVGAGI. The CDR3 bases are TGTGCCAGCAGACCCGGGGGTTACGGTGAAAAACTGTTTTTT. It is translated as CASRPGGYGEKLFF.

The rearrangement uses TRBV3-1 (or the pseudogene TRBV3-2) and TRBJ1-4; 9 positions match TRBD1. The ends lost 4 bases at V and 3 bases at J; junction bases unmatched: 9. The CDR3 consists of 17 residues. Per the germline V gene, CDR1 is LGHDT and CDR2 is YNNKEL (reference sequence). CDR3 sequence (DNA): TGTGCCAGCAGCCCAGAGGGACAGGGAAGGGCTAATGAAAAACTGTTTTTT. It specifies CASSPEGQGRANEKLFF.

V gene TRBV18 combines with J gene TRBJ1-1, with TRBD1 matching 10 bases. The V gene's germline CDR1 is KGHSH and CDR2 LQKENI. The J segment lost 6 bases and the V segment lost 3 bases, leaving 7 bases of the junction unmatched. This CDR3 is built from 15 residues. The CDR3: CASSPRQGAYSEAFF. The CDR3, as DNA: TGTGCCAGCTCACCCCGACAGGGGGCCTACTCTGAAGCTTTCTTT.

The chain couples TRBV10-2 to TRBJ2-7, with D maybe TRBD1 (5 bases). Trimming removed 3 bases at V and 5 bases at J, with 8 bases between. This CDR3 region has 12 residues. CDR1 is WSHSY, CDR2 SAAADI, per germline. CDR3 sequence reads: CASSDRANEQYF. The CDR3 bases are TGCGCCAGCAGTGACAGGGCCAACGAGCAGTACTTC.

This chain uses TRBV3-1 (or the pseudogene TRBV3-2) with TRBJ1-2, with D tentatively TRBD1 (5 bases). The CDR3 sequence is 15 residues long. Between the trimmed V and J ends, which lost 4 bases and 0 bases, there was a span of 12 bases. The germline CDR1 and CDR2 sequences are LGHDT and YNNKEL (reference sequence). The CDR3 sequence: CASSPEQVANYGYTF. The DNA for the CDR3 is TGTGCCAGCAGCCCGGAACAGGTCGCTAACTATGGCTACACCTTC.

This sequence joins TRBV6-5 and TRBJ2-1; 7 bases match TRBD1. This CDR3 is built from 16 residues. Trimming at V came to 4 bases and at J to 3 bases, leaving 9 bases not matched to a gene. Per germline, CDR1 MNHEY and CDR2 SVGAGI. CDR3 amino acids: CASSSGQMSVYNEQFF. The CDR3 coding sequence is TGTGCCAGCAGTTCGGGACAGATGTCCGTCTACAATGAGCAGTTCTTC.

J is TRBJ1-2 and V is TRBV7-9; weak D call: TRBD1 (6 bases). From germline, CDR1 is SEHNR and CDR2 FQNEAQ (reference sequence). Trimming took off 3 bases at V and 2 bases at J, with 16 bases between the two ends. The CDR3 totals 16 residues. The CDR3: CASSFPTKDRNYGYTF. CDR3 sequence (DNA): TGTGCCAGCAGCTTTCCCACAAAAGACAGGAACTATGGCTACACCTTC.

The chain combines TRBV11-2 with TRBJ1-3, with D hard to call. Per germline, CDR1 SGHAT and CDR2 FQNNGV. Trimming removed 4 bases at V and 0 bases at J, with 10 bases between. This CDR3 region has 15 residues. CDR3 protein: CASSSSGNSGNTIYF. DNA for the CDR3: TGTGCCAGCAGCTCCTCGGGGAACTCTGGAAACACCATATATTTT.

The CDR3 DNA is TGTGCCAGCAGCCCCCTCAGAGAGACCCAGTACTTC. Its translation: CASSPLRETQYF. J is TRBJ2-5 and V is TRBV7-9; D gene ambiguous. This CDR3 is 12 amino acids long. V was clipped by 5 bases and J by 4 bases, with 8 bases between them. Germline V gene lookup returns CDR1 SEHNR and CDR2 FQNEAQ (reference sequence).

This sequence joins TRBV5-3 and TRBJ1-6, with 9 bases fitting TRBD1. TRBV5-3 is sorted into the ORF group, with uncertain function. The length of the CDR3 is 16 residues. V trimming: 5 bases; J trimming: 6 bases; junction bases outside the gene matches: 9. In DNA form, the CDR3 reads TGTGCCAGAAGGCAACCGGGGACAGGGCTTAATTCACCCCTCCACTTT. Translation: CARRQPGTGLNSPLHF.

CDR3 amino acids: CAISPREGGYEQYF. CDR3 in DNA: TGTGCCATCAGCCCTAGAGAAGGAGGATACGAGCAGTACTTC. The J gene is TRBJ2-7, the V gene TRBV10-3; D might be TRBD2 (5 bases). The CDR3 length is 14 residues. CDR1 is ENHRY and CDR2 is SYGVKD in the germline V gene. V lost 6 bases, J lost 4 bases, and 16 bases lay in between.

The rearrangement joins TRBV29-1 to TRBJ1-1, with 8 bases identical to TRBD1. V lost 7 bases and J lost 3; bases outside the gene matches: 7. The CDR3 loop spans 13 amino acids. CDR1 and CDR2 (germline): SQVTM, ANQGSEA. CDR3 protein: CSGRGHIDTEAFF. The DNA of the CDR3 is TGCAGCGGCAGGGGGCATATCGACACTGAAGCTTTCTTT.

The chain recombines TRBV9 with TRBJ2-1; 8 bases are shared with TRBD1. Germline trimming cut 3 bases from V and 12 bases from J; bases unmatched to any gene: 11. Germline-derived CDR1 and CDR2 are SGDLS and YYNGEE. The length of the CDR3 is 14 residues. The CDR3 is CASSAGQADSVQFF. As DNA, the CDR3 is TGTGCCAGCAGCGCGGGACAGGCCGATAGTGTGCAGTTCTTC.

This clone appeared many times. The chain links TRBV6-5 to TRBJ1-1; D is unresolved. Germline CDR1 and CDR2: MNHEY and SVGAGI. Trimming removed 0 bases at V and 4 bases at J, with 12 bases between. This CDR3 spans 15 amino acids. The CDR3 is CASSYSPRFGTEAFF. The CDR3 DNA reads as TGTGCCAGCAGTTACTCTCCCCGGTTTGGCACTGAAGCTTTCTTT.

The chain has TRBV6-5 and TRBJ1-2; D perhaps matches TRBD1 (5 bases). V lost 2 bases and J 4 bases, leaving 17 bases between the germline ends. Germline lookup yields CDR1 MNHEY and CDR2 SVGAGI. There are 16 residues in the CDR3. The DNA of the CDR3 is TGTGCCAGCAGTTACGTTGGGGTTGGAGGGACCTATGGCTACACCTTC. It yields the protein CASSYVGVGGTYGYTF.

V usage is TRBV13 and J usage is TRBJ1-6, with 7 bases lining up with TRBD1. From germline, CDR1 is PRHDT and CDR2 FYEKMQ (reference sequence). V dropped 10 bases and J dropped 11; count of bases not matched to a gene: 8. This CDR3 region has 12 residues. CDR3 region: CATRDRIAPLHF. CDR3 nucleotides: TGTGCCACTCGGGACAGAATCGCACCCCTCCACTTT. The full variable domain, its missing parts supplied by reference TRBV13 and TRBJ1-6, is AAGVIQSPRHLIKEKRETATLKCYPIPRHDTVYWYQQGPGQDPQFLISFYEKMQSDKGSIPDRFSAQQFSDYHSELNMSSLELGDSALYFCATRDRIAPLHFGNGTRLTVT.

V gene TRBV14 combines with J gene TRBJ2-5; D is possibly TRBD2 (5 bases). Between the trimmed V and J ends, which lost 4 bases and 3 bases, there was a span of 9 bases. CDR3 length: 13 amino acids. Germline loops: CDR1 SGHDN, CDR2 FVKESK. The CDR3 reads CASSPLGEETQYF. The CDR3 DNA is TGTGCCAGCAGCCCCCTCGGGGAAGAGACCCAGTACTTC.

The chain joins TRBV7-2 to TRBJ1-4, with unresolved D. The CDR3 sequence is 14 residues long. V was trimmed by 0 bases and J by 4 bases, leaving 6 bases between them. Germline V lookup: CDR1 SGHTA, CDR2 FQGNSA. The CDR3: CASSLAGLNEKLFF. The CDR3 region has the DNA TGTGCCAGCAGCTTAGCAGGACTTAATGAAAAACTGTTTTTT.

The genes are TRBV11-2 and TRBJ2-7; possibly TRBD1 for D (6 bases). The CDR3 is 15 amino acids. Trimming cost V 4 bases and J 4 bases, with 17 bases left between them. The V gene's germline CDR1 is SGHAT and CDR2 FQNNGV. CDR3 bases: TGTGCCAGCAGCTCCCCGGTACAGGGTCGGTACGAGCAGTACTTC. Its protein is CASSSPVQGRYEQYF.

The J gene is TRBJ1-5, the V gene TRBV10-3; perhaps TRBD1 as D (5 bases). The CDR3 is 13 amino acids. V lost 10 bases and J 3 bases, leaving 13 bases between the germline ends. CDR1 is ENHRY and CDR2 is SYGVKD in the germline V gene. DNA of the CDR3: TGTGCCACGGGGGAACATGTCAATCAGCCCCAGCATTTT. Its translation: CATGEHVNQPQHF.

The V call is TRBV29-1, the J call TRBJ1-2; D unresolved. V shed 7 bases and J shed 8 bases, with 20 bases lying between them. The germline gives CDR1 SQVTM, CDR2 ANQGSEA. This CDR3 is 13 amino acids long. Here the CDR3 reads CSAREGALGGYTF. CDR3 in DNA: TGCAGCGCTAGGGAGGGAGCATTGGGCGGCTACACCTTC. Filled out from reference TRBV29-1 and TRBJ1-2, the complete variable domain reads SAVISQKPSRDICQRGTSLTIQCQVDSQVTMMFWYRQQPGQSLTLIATANQGSEATYESGFVIDKFPISRPNLTFSTLTVSNMSPEDSSIYLCSAREGALGGYTFGSGTRLTVV.

The V gene is TRBV7-2, the J gene TRBJ2-7; D is ambiguous. The CDR3 spans 15 residues. Trimming removed 3 bases at V and 2 bases at J, with 14 bases between. CDR1 and CDR2 from the germline V gene are SGHTA and FQGNSA. Here the CDR3 reads CASSFSAQFTYEQYF. CDR3 in DNA: TGTGCCAGCAGCTTCTCCGCACAATTTACCTACGAGCAGTACTTC.